This T cell receptor gamma chain was sequenced during a study of gamma-delta T cells after stem cell transplantation. The germline V gene encodes CDR1 GITISATS and CDR2 ISYDGTV (reference sequence). The trim removed 4 bases at V and 7 bases at J, leaving 4 bases unmatched. The CDR3 consists of 11 residues. TCRdb ran CATT on the RT-PCR reads. This table holds some 3,100 gamma-chain clones, less than 20% found once. This chain connects TRGV9 to TRGJ1 or TRGJ2. The receptor's source is a human donor. It is not recorded whose cells these are; they may come from a transplant donor. The sequencing sample was made of gamma-delta T cells. CDR3: CALWESYKKLF. DNA for the CDR3: TGTGCCTTGTGGGAAAGCTATAAGAAACTCTTT.